These 4 T cell receptor beta chains were all obtained from the same sample, sequenced in a study of T cell responses to AZD1222 COVID-19 vaccine. TCRdb's table, derived via immunoSEQ multiplex PCR, lists solely in-frame clones and lacks some. The data contain about 170,000 clones, around 90% of them singletons. Source: peripheral blood, taken 28 days after the second AZD1222 dose. Receptor source: an adult who received the AZD1222 COVID-19 vaccine.

J is TRBJ1-2 and V is TRBV7-8, with TRBD1 identical over 8 bases. The V gene's germline CDR1 is SGHVS and CDR2 FQNEAQ. V was pared by 5 bases and J by 6 bases, with 8 bases of the junction left unmatched. The CDR3 consists of 14 residues. CDR3 residues: CASSLRTGWDGYTF. CDR3 nucleotide sequence: TGTGCCAGCAGCCTACGGACAGGGTGGGATGGCTACACCTTC.

This clone was detected only once. The J gene is TRBJ1-1, the V gene TRBV9, with TRBD1 matching 7 bases. The germline V gene has CDR1 SGDLS and CDR2 YYNGEE. V lost 3 bases to trimming and J lost 0 bases; unmatched junction nucleotides: 2. The CDR3 has 14 residues. The CDR3 DNA reads TGTGCCAGCAGCGGGACAGGCATGAACACTGAAGCTTTCTTT. Its translation: CASSGTGMNTEAFF.

The chain uses TRBV18 and TRBJ1-1; D is ambiguous. The V end was cut by 2 bases, the J end by 3 bases, with 10 bases between. The germline gives CDR1 KGHSH, CDR2 LQKENI. The CDR3 runs to 14 residues. DNA of the CDR3: TGTGCCAGCTCACCAGGGATTTGGGACACTGAAGCTTTCTTT. It translates to CASSPGIWDTEAFF.

This sequence joins TRBV1 and TRBJ1-6; TRBD1, as called in the table, went unchecked against the DNA. TRBV1 is annotated as a pseudogene. The CDR3 consists of 14 residues. CDR3 sequence: CTSQPGQGVSPLHF. The CDR3 DNA reads TGCACCAGCCAGCCGGGACAGGGGGTCTCACCCCTCCACTTT.